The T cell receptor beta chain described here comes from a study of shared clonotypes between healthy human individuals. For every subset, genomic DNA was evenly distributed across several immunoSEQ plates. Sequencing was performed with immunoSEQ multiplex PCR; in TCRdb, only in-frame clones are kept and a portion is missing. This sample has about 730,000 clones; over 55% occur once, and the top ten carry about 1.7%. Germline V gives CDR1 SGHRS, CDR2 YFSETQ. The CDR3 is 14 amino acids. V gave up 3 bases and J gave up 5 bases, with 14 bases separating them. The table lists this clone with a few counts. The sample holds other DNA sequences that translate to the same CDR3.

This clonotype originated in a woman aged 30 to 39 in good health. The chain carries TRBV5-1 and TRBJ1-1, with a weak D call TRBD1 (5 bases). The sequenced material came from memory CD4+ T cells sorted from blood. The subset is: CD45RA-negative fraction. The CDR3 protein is CASSSGTEGTEAFF. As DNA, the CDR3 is TGCGCCAGCAGCTCCGGGACGGAGGGAACTGAAGCTTTCTTT.